The 8 T cell receptor beta chains below were found in one sample sequenced in a study of shared clonotypes between healthy human individuals. Naive CD8 cells comprised CD45RO-negative, CCR7-positively selected cells, excluding terminally differentiated effector memory CD45RA+ cells. Only in-frame clones appear in the TCRdb table, and some are missing; sequencing was by immunoSEQ multiplex PCR. The data show about 2 million clones, with approximately 94% seen just once and approximately 1.2% held by the top ten. The sequenced sample was naive CD8+ T cells sorted from blood. The receptors come from a man between 18 and 29 years old in good health.

This clone was seen only once. The chain uses TRBV5-4 and TRBJ2-7; D is unclear. The CDR3 spans 13 residues. Germline loops: CDR1 SGHNT, CDR2 YYREEE (reference sequence). Between the trimmed V and J ends, which lost 0 bases and 2 bases, there was a span of 6 bases. CDR3 sequence (DNA): TGTGCCAGCAGCTTGGATCTCGCCTACGAGCAGTACTTC. Amino acids: CASSLDLAYEQYF.

The chain has TRBV5-6 and TRBJ2-7, with 10 bases lining up with TRBD2. V gave up 3 bases and J gave up 4 bases; unmatched junction bases: 10. CDR3 length equals 16 residues. Germline values: CDR1 SGHDT, CDR2 YYEEEE. The CDR3 spells CASSSASSGSWYEQYF. The DNA of the CDR3 is TGTGCCAGCAGCTCCGCCTCTAGCGGGAGTTGGTACGAGCAGTACTTC.

The chain employs TRBV28 and TRBJ1-3; no definite D call. Looked up from germline, CDR1 is MDHEN and CDR2 is SYDVKM. Trimming removed 5 bases at V and 1 base at J, with 15 bases between. The CDR3 contains 16 residues. Written as DNA, the CDR3 is TGTGCCAGCAGTCCGGTGCCCCCAGTATCTGGAAACACCATATATTTT. Its translation is CASSPVPPVSGNTIYF.

The chain couples TRBV7-9 to TRBJ2-7, with D unclear. The length of the CDR3 is 11 residues. Germline V CDR1 and CDR2: SEHNR, FQNEAQ (reference sequence). The germline V and J ends were trimmed by 5 bases and 6 bases, with 8 bases remaining between them. CDR3: CASSLNSEQYF. The DNA of the CDR3 is TGTGCCAGCAGCCTCAATTCCGAGCAGTACTTC.

This chain links TRBV6-5 with TRBJ2-7, with TRBD1 matching over 9 bases. The germline CDR1 and CDR2 sequences are MNHEY and SVGAGI. Trimming removed 4 bases from V and 4 bases from J; junction bases left unmatched: 11. This CDR3 has 16 residues. The CDR3 DNA is TGTGCCAGCAGTTTCGAAGGGGGGACAGGGATATACGAGCAGTACTTC. Its protein is CASSFEGGTGIYEQYF.

Comment on this clone: A junction boundary mismatches the germline segment, possibly from a read error. The genes are TRBV19 and TRBJ2-7; no clear D. The CDR3 contains 13 residues. CDR1 LNHDA and CDR2 SQIVND come from the germline V gene (reference sequence). The CDR3 spells CASSIVGETVTVF. The CDR3 DNA reads as TGTGCCAGTAGTATAGTAGGAGAGACTGTTACTGTCTTC.

This clone occurred once. This chain connects TRBV7-9 to TRBJ1-1; TRBD1 might be the D (6 bases). V lost 1 base to trimming and J lost 5 bases, with 20 bases between them. Germline assignment: CDR1 SEHNR and CDR2 FQNEAQ (reference sequence). The CDR3 contains 17 residues. The CDR3 protein is CASSLGFTVGGGTEAFF. The CDR3, as DNA: TGTGCCAGCAGCTTAGGATTTACGGTAGGGGGTGGGACTGAAGCTTTCTTT.

The chain couples TRBV6-1 to TRBJ1-5; D is unresolved. Between the trimmed V and J ends, which lost 1 base and 3 bases, there was a span of 10 bases. The CDR3 length is 15 residues. CDR1 and CDR2 from the germline V gene are MNHNS and SASEGT. CDR3 in amino acids: CASSEEAWNNQPQHF. The CDR3 nucleotides read TGTGCCAGCAGTGAAGAGGCATGGAACAATCAGCCCCAGCATTTT.